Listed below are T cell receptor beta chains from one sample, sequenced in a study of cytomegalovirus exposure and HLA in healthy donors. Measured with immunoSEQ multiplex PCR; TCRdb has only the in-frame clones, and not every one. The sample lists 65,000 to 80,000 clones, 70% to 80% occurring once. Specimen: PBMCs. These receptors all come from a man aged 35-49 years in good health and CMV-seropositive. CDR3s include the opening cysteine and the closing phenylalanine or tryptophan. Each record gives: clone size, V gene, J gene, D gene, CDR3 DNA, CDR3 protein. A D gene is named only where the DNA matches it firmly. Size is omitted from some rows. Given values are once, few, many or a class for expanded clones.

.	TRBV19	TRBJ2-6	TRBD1	TGTGCCAGTAGCAGGCTCGGGACAGGGGTAATCTCTGGGGCCAACGTCCTGACTTTC	CASSRLGTGVISGANVLTF
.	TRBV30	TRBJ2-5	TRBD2	TGTGCCTGGAGTGTCGGGGGGGCAGAGACCCAGTACTTC	CAWSVGGAETQYF
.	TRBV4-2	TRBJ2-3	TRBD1	TGTGCCAGCAGCCAAGAATACAGGGGGCGCACAGATACGCAGTATTTT	CASSQEYRGRTDTQYF
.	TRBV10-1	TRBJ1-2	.	TGCGCCAGCGGGGGGGCGTTTAATGGCTACACCTTC	CASGGAFNGYTF
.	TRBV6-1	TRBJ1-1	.	TGTGCCAGCGTCCTTGACAGACAAGTAGCTTTCTTT	CASVLDRQVAFF
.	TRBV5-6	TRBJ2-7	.	TGTGCCAGCAGGGGCCCCTACGAGCAGTACTTC	CASRGPYEQYF
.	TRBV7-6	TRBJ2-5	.	TGTGCCAGCAGCTTAGAATTTGGAGGACCCCAAGAGACCCAGTACTTC	CASSLEFGGPQETQYF
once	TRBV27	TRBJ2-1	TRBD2	TGTGCCAGCAGTTTATCCCTCCCTTGGACTAGCGGGAGGAATGAGCAGTTCTTC	CASSLSLPWTSGRNEQFF
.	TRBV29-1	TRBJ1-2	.	TGCAGCGCTGGGGGGGGCGAGGGCTATGGCTACACCTTC	CSAGGGEGYGYTF
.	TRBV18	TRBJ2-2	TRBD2	TGTGCCAGCTCACCAGCGACTAGCGGGACCGGGGAGCTGTTTTTT	CASSPATSGTGELFF
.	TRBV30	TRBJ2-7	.	TGTGCCTGGAGTTCCTTGACTAGGCCGGGGGACGAGCAGTACTTC	CAWSSLTRPGDEQYF
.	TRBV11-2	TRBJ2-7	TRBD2	TGTGCCAGCAGCTGGCTAGCGGGGGACCTCTACGAGCAGTACTTC	CASSWLAGDLYEQYF
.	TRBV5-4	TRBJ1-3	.	TGTGCCAGCAGCTTTCCACAGGGCTCTGGAAACACCATATATTTT	CASSFPQGSGNTIYF
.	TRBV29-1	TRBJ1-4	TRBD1	TGCAGCGTGCTTATTACAGGGGCGCTTAATGAAAAACTGTTTTTT	CSVLITGALNEKLFF
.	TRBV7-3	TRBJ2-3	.	TGTGCCAGCAGCCTCGGGGGACGAGGGGAGTTGAGTACGCAGTATTTT	CASSLGGRGELSTQYF
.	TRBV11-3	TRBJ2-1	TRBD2	TGTGCCAGCAGCTCCCTGGCAACTAGCGGCTACAATGAGCAGTTCTTC	CASSSLATSGYNEQFF
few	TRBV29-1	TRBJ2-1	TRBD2	TGCAGCGTTGTTGGGACTAGCGCCTACAATGAGCAGTTCTTC	CSVVGTSAYNEQFF
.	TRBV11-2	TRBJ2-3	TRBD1	TGTGCCAGCAGCCCACAGGGGTTGTACACAGATACGCAGTATTTT	CASSPQGLYTDTQYF
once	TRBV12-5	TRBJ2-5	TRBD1	TGTGCTAGTGGGACAGGGGCAGAGACCCAGTACTTC	CASGTGAETQYF
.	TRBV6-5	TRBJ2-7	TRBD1	TGTGCCAGCAGTAGACAGGGCTTTACCTACGAGCAGTACTTC	CASSRQGFTYEQYF
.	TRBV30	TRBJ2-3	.	TGTGCCTGGAGTGTCGATGCCGGGGTGAGGAATACGCAGTATTTT	CAWSVDAGVRNTQYF
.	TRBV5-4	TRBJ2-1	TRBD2	TGTGCCAGCAGCTTGGCGGCGGGAGATCGGAACAATGAGCAGTTCTTC	CASSLAAGDRNNEQFF
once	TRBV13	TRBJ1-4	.	TGTGCCAGCAGCTTCCGCAGTGCGGCTAATGAAAAACTGTTTTTT	CASSFRSAANEKLFF
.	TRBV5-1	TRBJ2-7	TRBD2	TGCGCCAGCAGCCGGAGGGGGCGGGGGGGCGAGCAGTACTTC	CASSRRGRGGEQYF
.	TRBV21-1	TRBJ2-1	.	TGTGCCAGCAGTTATAACAGGGAGGGGAAGAATGAGCAGTTCTTC	CASSYNREGKNEQFF
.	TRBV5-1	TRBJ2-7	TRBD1	TGCGCCAGCAGCAGGGGACAGGCCACCTACGAGCAGTACTTC	CASSRGQATYEQYF
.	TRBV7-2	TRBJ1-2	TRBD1	TGTGCCAGCAGCTTCACCGGGACAGGAAACTATGGCTACACCTTC	CASSFTGTGNYGYTF
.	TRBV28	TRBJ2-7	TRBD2	TGTGCCAGCAAGGAGCGGGGAACCTACGAGCAGTACTTC	CASKERGTYEQYF
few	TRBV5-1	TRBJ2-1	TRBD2	TGCGCCAGCAGCTCAGGCCCAGCGGGGGGAAACAATGAGCAGTTCTTC	CASSSGPAGGNNEQFF
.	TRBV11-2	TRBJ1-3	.	TGTGCCAGCAGCTGGAGGGAACCTGGAAACACCATATATTTT	CASSWREPGNTIYF
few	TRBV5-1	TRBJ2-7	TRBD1	TGCGCCAGCAGCCTCACCGACAGGGGTGACGAGCAGTACTTC	CASSLTDRGDEQYF
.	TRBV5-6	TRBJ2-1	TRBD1	TGTGCCAGCAGCTCCGGGACAGGGTTTTTGGATGAGCAGTTCTTC	CASSSGTGFLDEQFF
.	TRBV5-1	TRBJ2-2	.	TGCGCCAGCAGCTTGGTCGGTTCTAACACCGGGGAGCTGTTTTTT	CASSLVGSNTGELFF
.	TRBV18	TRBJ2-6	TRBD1	TGTGCCAGCTCACGAACAGGGGTGGCTGGGGCCAACGTCCTGACTTTC	CASSRTGVAGANVLTF
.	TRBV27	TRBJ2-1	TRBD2	TGTGCCAGCGAGTCGAGCGGGAGGAAGAATGAGCAGTTCTTC	CASESSGRKNEQFF
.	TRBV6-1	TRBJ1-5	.	TGTGCCAGCACCTCCCGGACAGTCAATCAGCCCCAGCATTTT	CASTSRTVNQPQHF
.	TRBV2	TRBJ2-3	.	TGTGCCAGCAGTGAAGACTTTACTAGCACAGATACGCAGTATTTT	CASSEDFTSTDTQYF
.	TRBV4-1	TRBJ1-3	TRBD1	TGCGCCAGCAGCCAAGAGGCGACAGGGGGCTACACCATATATTTT	CASSQEATGGYTIYF
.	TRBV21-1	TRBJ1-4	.	TGTGCCAGCAGCAAAGAGGCGGCGCTTAATGAAAAACTGTTTTTT	CASSKEAALNEKLFF
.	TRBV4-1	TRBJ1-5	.	TGCGCCAGCAGCCAAGATGGGGGGTTAGGCAATCAGCCCCAGCATTTT	CASSQDGGLGNQPQHF
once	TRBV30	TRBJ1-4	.	TGTGCCTGGACCCAAAGGGGGATAGCGACACGTAATGAAAAACTGTTTTTT	CAWTQRGIATRNEKLFF
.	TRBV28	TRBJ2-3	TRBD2	TGTGCCAGCAGTTGGAGCGGGGGGTCCGTCGATACGCAGTATTTT	CASSWSGGSVDTQYF
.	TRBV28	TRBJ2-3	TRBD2	TGTGCCAGCACCACGGGCAAGGGAGGGTGGGTGGATACGCAGTATTTT	CASTTGKGGWVDTQYF
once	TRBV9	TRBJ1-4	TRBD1	TGTGCCAGCAGCGAGGGGACAGGGCGAACTAATGAAAAACTGTTTTTT	CASSEGTGRTNEKLFF
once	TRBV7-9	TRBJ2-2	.	TGTGCCAGCACCCCACCAGGGGCAGGGGAGCTGTTTTTT	CASTPPGAGELFF
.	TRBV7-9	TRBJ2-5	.	TGTGCCAGCAGCCTAAGGACAGCCCAAGAGACCCAGTACTTC	CASSLRTAQETQYF
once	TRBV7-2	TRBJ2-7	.	TGTGCCAGCAGCCCCTTTGGGGTGACTATTGGCGAGCAGTACTTC	CASSPFGVTIGEQYF
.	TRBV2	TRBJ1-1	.	TGTGCCAGCAGTGAAGGGGGGGTGAACACTGAAGCTTTCTTT	CASSEGGVNTEAFF
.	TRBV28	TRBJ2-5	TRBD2	TGTGCCAGCAAGGGCGGGAGGCTCTTGAAGACCCAGTACTTC	CASKGGRLLKTQYF
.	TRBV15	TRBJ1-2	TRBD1	TGTGCCACCAGCAGATCACCAGGGGGCTCTGGAGATGGCTACACCTTC	CATSRSPGGSGDGYTF
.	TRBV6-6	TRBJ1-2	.	TGTGCCAGCAGTTCACAGGAAACTAACTATGGCTACACCTTC	CASSSQETNYGYTF
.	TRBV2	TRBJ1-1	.	TGTGCCAGCACTAAAATTTCGTTCAACAGGGAGCGAGTGAACACTGAAGCTTTCTTT	CASTKISFNRERVNTEAFF
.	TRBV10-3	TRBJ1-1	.	TGTGCCATCAGTGAACAACCGAACACTGAAGCTTTCTTT	CAISEQPNTEAFF
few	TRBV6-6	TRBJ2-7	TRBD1	TGTGCCAGCAGTCCAGGGGGCCCCTACGAGCAGTACTTC	CASSPGGPYEQYF
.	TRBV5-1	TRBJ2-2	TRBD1	TGCGCCAGCCGGGCCCTTAGACAGGGCACCGGGGAGCTGTTTTTT	CASRALRQGTGELFF
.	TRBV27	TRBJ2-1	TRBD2	TGTGCCAGCAGTACCCTAGCGGGAGTAGTCTATGAGCAGTTCTTC	CASSTLAGVVYEQFF
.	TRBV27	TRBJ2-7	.	TGTGCCAGCAGTTTAGGTCAGGGCTTAACCTACGAGCAGTACTTC	CASSLGQGLTYEQYF
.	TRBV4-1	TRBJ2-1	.	TGCGCCAGCAGCCAAGGGACTAACCCTCCTGCGGAGCAGTTCTTC	CASSQGTNPPAEQFF
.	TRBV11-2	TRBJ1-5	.	TGTGCCAGCAGCTTAGATCTAGGGAGGTGGCAGCCCCAGCATTTT	CASSLDLGRWQPQHF